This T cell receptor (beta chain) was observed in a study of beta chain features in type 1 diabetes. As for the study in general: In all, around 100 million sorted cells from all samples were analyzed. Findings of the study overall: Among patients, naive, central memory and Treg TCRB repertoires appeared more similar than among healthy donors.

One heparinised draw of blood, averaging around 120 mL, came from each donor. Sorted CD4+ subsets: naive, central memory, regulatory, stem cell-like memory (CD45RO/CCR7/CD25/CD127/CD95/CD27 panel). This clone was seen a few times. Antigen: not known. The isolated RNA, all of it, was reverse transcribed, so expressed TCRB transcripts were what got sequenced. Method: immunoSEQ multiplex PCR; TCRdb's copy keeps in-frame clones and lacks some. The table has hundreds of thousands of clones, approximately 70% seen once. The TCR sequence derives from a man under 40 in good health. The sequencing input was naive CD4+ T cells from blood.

The CDR3 DNA reads as TGTGCCACCAGCAGAACCAAGGTAGAGGTTACGCAGTATTTT. It encodes CATSRTKVEVTQYF. The J gene is TRBJ2-3, the V gene TRBV15; D is uncertain. The V gene lost 2 bases and the J gene lost 8 bases, with 14 bases spanning the gap. There are 14 residues in the CDR3. The germline CDR1 and CDR2 sequences are LNHNV and YYDKDF (reference sequence).